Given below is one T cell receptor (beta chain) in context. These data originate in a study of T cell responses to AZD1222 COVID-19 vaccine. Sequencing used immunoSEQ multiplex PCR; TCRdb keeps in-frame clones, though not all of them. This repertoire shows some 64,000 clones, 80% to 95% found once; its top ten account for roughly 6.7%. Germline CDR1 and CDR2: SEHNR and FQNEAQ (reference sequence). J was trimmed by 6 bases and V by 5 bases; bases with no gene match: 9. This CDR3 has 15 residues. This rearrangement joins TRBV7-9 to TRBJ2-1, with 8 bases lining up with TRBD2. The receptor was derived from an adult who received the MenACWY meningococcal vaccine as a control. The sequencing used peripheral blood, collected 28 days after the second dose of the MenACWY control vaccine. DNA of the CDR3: TGTGCCAGCAGCGTTAGCGGGACTCTGGGCAATGAGCAGTTCTTC. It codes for CASSVSGTLGNEQFF.